This record covers a single TCR beta chain. The antigen remains unidentified. These data come from a study of cytomegalovirus exposure and HLA in healthy donors. PCR was performed using 60 Vbeta and 13 Jbeta primers. Repertoires were generated with immunoSEQ multiplex PCR, while TCRdb's copy carries only in-frame clones and drops some. The sample features about 160,000 clones, with 1% to 1.5% in its top ten. Study-level results: TCR beta sequences reportedly predicted most subjects' HLA-A and HLA-B alleles accurately. There were about 160 TCR beta chains listed as cytomegalovirus-associated. With later analysis, a missense DCLRE1C variant became linked to TCR beta V- and J-gene trimming. Sequencing probably produced one cluster of sequence variants that were highly shared.

Specimen: PBMCs. This TCR was recovered from a woman in her sixties in good health and CMV-seronegative.

CDR3 DNA sequence: TGTGCCAGCAGCCCGAGGGCGGGGGGCGGGGAGACCCAGTACTTC. This gives the protein CASSPRAGGGETQYF. V is TRBV5-4 and J is TRBJ2-5; 8 bases are shared with TRBD2. The trim removed 4 bases at V and 5 bases at J, leaving 10 bases unmatched. The CDR3 extends over 15 amino acids. The V gene's germline CDR1 is SGHNT and CDR2 YYREEE (reference sequence).